This TCR beta chain was identified in a study of regulatory T cells in long-lasting Graves disease. Arm-PCR of CDR3 regions and iRepertoire HTBI primers were used to build TCR beta libraries. Each CDR3 protein is one row after TCRdb ran MiXCR on the multiplex PCR reads. The table records more than 450,000 distinct CDR3 sequences, around 15% of them present only once. Time point defined: newly diagnosed GD, antithyroid drugs for less than 3 months. After RNA was extracted from PBMCs, the TCR library was made from it. Germline V CDR1 and CDR2: LNHNV, YYDKDF (reference sequence). CDR3 length: 12 amino acids. The ends were cut back, 4 bases at V and 4 bases at J, with 8 bases in the middle. This clonotype has only a few counts. The same data also went into a second study, on T cells in Graves' hyperthyroidism and ophthalmopathy.

The chain links TRBV15 to TRBJ2-7, with D perhaps TRBD2 (5 bases). Sequencing used peripheral blood mononuclear cells (PBMCs), obtained at new diagnosis, from a patient treated with antithyroid drugs. The sequence derives from a man aged 35 to 55 with Graves disease. The CDR3 region is CATSKDFYEQYF. In DNA form, the CDR3 reads TGTGCCACCAGCAAGGACTTTTACGAGCAGTACTTC.